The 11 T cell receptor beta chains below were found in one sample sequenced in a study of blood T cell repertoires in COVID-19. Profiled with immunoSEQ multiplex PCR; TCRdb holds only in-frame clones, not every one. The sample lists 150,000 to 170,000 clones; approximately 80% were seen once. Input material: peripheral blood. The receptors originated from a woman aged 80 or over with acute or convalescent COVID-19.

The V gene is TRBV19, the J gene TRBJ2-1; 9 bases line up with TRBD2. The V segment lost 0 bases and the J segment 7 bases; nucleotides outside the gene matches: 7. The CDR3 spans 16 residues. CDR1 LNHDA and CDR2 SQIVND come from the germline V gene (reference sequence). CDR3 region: CASSIERREGRNEQFF. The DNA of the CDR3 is TGTGCCAGTAGTATAGAACGGCGGGAGGGCCGTAATGAGCAGTTCTTC.

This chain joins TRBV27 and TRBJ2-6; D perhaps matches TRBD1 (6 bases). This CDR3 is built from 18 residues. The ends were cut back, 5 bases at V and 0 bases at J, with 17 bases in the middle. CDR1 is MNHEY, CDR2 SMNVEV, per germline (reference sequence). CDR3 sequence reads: CASSRQALTSSGANVLTF. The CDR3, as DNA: TGTGCCAGCAGTCGACAGGCACTCACTAGCTCTGGGGCCAACGTCCTGACTTTC. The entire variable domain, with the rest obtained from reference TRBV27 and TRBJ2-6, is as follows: EAQVTQNPRYLITVTGKKLTVTCSQNMNHEYMSWYRQDPGLGLRQIYYSMNVEVTDKGDVPEGYKVSRKEKRNFPLILESPSPNQTSLYFCASSRQALTSSGANVLTFGAGSRLTVL.

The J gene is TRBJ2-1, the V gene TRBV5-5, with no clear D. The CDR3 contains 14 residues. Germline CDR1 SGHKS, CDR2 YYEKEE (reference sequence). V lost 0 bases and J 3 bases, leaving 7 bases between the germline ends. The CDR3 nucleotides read TGTGCCAGCAGCTTGGGTCAGGTCTACAATGAGCAGTTCTTC. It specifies CASSLGQVYNEQFF. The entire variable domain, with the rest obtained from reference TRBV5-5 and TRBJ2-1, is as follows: DAGVTQSPTHLIKTRGQQVTLRCSPISGHKSVSWYQQVLGQGPQFIFQYYEKEERGRGNFPDRFSARQFPNYSSELNVNALLLGDSALYLCASSLGQVYNEQFFGPGTRLTVL.

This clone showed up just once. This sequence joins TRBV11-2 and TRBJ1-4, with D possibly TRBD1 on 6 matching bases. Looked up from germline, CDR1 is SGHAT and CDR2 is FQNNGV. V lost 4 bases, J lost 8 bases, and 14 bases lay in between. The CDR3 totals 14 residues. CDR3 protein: CASSSHRVGEKLFF. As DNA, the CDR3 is TGTGCCAGCAGCTCTCACAGGGTTGGAGAAAAACTGTTTTTT.

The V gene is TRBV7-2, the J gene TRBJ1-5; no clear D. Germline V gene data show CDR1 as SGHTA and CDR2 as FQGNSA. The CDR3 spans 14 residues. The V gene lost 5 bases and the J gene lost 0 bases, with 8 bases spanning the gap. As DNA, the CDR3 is TGTGCCAGCAGCCGCCAGGATAGCAATCAGCCCCAGCATTTT. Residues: CASSRQDSNQPQHF.

CDR3 loop: CASSRSGTGENGELFF. CDR3 nucleotide sequence: TGCGCCAGCAGCCGGTCCGGGACAGGGGAAAACGGGGAGCTGTTTTTT. The J gene is TRBJ2-2, the V gene TRBV5-1; TRBD1 matches at 10 bases. CDR1 is SGHRS, CDR2 YFSETQ, per germline. V lost 4 bases to trimming and J lost 7 bases; unmatched junction nucleotides: 10. The CDR3 extends over 16 amino acids.

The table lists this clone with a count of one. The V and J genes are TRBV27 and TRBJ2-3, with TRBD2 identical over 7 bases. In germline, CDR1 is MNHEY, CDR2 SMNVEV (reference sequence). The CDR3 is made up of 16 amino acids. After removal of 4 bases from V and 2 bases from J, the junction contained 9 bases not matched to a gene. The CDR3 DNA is TGTGCCAGCAGTTACCGCGGCGGGAGCATCACAGATACGCAGTATTTT. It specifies CASSYRGGSITDTQYF.

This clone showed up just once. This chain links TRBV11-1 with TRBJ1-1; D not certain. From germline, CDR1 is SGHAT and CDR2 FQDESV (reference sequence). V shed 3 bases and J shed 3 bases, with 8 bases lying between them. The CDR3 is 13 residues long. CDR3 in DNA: TGTGCCAGCAGCTTTAACGGTGACACTGAAGCTTTCTTT. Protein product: CASSFNGDTEAFF.

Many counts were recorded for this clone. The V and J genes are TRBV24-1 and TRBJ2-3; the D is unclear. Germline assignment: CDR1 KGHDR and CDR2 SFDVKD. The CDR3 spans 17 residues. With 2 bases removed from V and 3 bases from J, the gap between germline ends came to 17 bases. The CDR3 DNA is TGTGCCACCAGTGATTCCCGGTCTCAATACGGGACAGATACGCAGTATTTT. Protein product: CATSDSRSQYGTDTQYF.

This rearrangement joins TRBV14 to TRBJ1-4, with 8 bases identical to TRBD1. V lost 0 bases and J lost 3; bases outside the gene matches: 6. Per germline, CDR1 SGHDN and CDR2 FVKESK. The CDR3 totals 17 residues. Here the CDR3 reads CASSQDGAGQANEKLFF. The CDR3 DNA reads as TGTGCCAGCAGCCAAGACGGGGCGGGACAGGCTAATGAAAAACTGTTTTTT.

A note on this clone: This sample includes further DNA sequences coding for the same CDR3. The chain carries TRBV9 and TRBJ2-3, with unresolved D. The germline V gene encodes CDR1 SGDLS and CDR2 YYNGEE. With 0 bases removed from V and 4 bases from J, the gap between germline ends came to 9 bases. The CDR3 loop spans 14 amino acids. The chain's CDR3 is CASSVVSGADTQYF. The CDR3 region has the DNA TGTGCCAGCAGCGTAGTTTCCGGAGCAGATACGCAGTATTTT.